These 11 T cell receptor beta chains originate from one sample sequenced in a study of blood T cells in healthy people across ages. Using a J-beta primer mix together with a sample-barcoded 5' primer, a second PCR was run for about 6 to 12 cycles. TCRdb re-analysed the 5' RACE reads in MiXCR, keeping a single row per CDR3 protein. The table has approximately 800,000 distinct CDR3 sequences, more than 55% seen once. Sequenced input: blood. The source is a man aged 40-50 years in good health.

The rearrangement joins TRBV29-1 to TRBJ1-1; the D gene is possibly TRBD1 (6 bases). This CDR3 has 15 residues. Germline CDR1 SQVTM, CDR2 ANQGSEA. V gave up 2 bases and J gave up 5 bases, with 18 bases separating them. Here the CDR3 reads CSVESWQGRGTEAFF. DNA for the CDR3: TGCAGCGTTGAATCTTGGCAGGGGCGCGGGACTGAAGCTTTCTTT.

CDR3 sequence reads: CSAVLATNEKLFF. The CDR3 bases are TGCAGTGCCGTTCTTGCAACTAATGAAAAACTGTTTTTT. The V gene is TRBV20-1, the J gene TRBJ1-4; no clear D. CDR3 length: 13 amino acids. Germline assignment: CDR1 DFQATT and CDR2 SNEGSKA (reference sequence). The V and J ends lost 6 bases and 0 bases respectively, with 8 bases between them.

The CDR3 nucleotides are TGTGCCAGCAGTTTCTCATACGGGACTCACGAGCAGTACTTC. This encodes CASSFSYGTHEQYF. The genes are TRBV28 and TRBJ2-7; D is perhaps TRBD2 (6 bases). The CDR3 covers 14 residues. In germline, CDR1 is MDHEN, CDR2 SYDVKM. The germline V and J ends were trimmed by 3 bases and 5 bases, with 14 bases remaining between them.

The chain joins TRBV7-3 to TRBJ2-7, with 7 bases aligning to TRBD1. Losses at the gene ends were 5 bases for V and 3 bases for J; bases not matched to a gene: 28. CDR3 length: 21 residues. CDR1 is SGHTA and CDR2 is FQGTGA in the germline V gene. The CDR3 nucleotides read TGTGCCAGCAGCCTCACAATGTTTCCCCCGGGACAGCCGAGTTGGGGCTACGAGCAGTACTTC. Its translation: CASSLTMFPPGQPSWGYEQYF.

The chain joins TRBV20-1 to TRBJ2-6; D may be TRBD1 (6 bases). The CDR3 runs to 12 residues. Per germline, CDR1 DFQATT and CDR2 SNEGSKA (reference sequence). V lost 6 bases, J lost 11 bases, and 14 bases lay in between. Here the CDR3 reads CSAEVGGDVLTF. In DNA, the CDR3 is TGCAGTGCGGAGGTAGGGGGTGACGTCCTGACTTTC.

This clonotype has just a few counts. The chain combines TRBV6-5 with TRBJ2-3, with unresolved D. The CDR3 spans 13 residues. V dropped 8 bases and J dropped 3 bases, with 12 bases sitting between them. Germline V CDR1 and CDR2: MNHEY, SVGAGI. Written as DNA, the CDR3 is TGTGCCAGCGCCCAGTGGCTTACAGATACGCAGTATTTT. Protein sequence: CASAQWLTDTQYF.

This clonotype has only a few counts. The chain joins TRBV29-1 to TRBJ2-5; D tentatively reads TRBD1 or TRBD2 (5 bases each). The germline V gene has CDR1 SQVTM and CDR2 ANQGSEA. V was clipped by 7 bases and J by 5 bases, with 11 bases between them. This CDR3 spans 11 amino acids. CDR3: CSGGARETQYF. Here the CDR3 DNA reads TGCAGCGGAGGGGCGAGGGAGACCCAGTACTTC.

The gene calls are TRBV25-1 and TRBJ1-1; 11 bases align to TRBD1. The CDR3 is 16 residues long. Per germline, CDR1 MGHDK and CDR2 SYGVNS. The junction had 6 bases not matched to a gene; V was cut back by 3 bases and J by 3 bases. The CDR3 DNA is TGTGCCAGCAGTGAGGGACAGGGGGTATGGGACACTGAAGCTTTCTTT. This encodes CASSEGQGVWDTEAFF.

The chain is built from TRBV6-5 and TRBJ1-4; D may be TRBD1 (5 bases). Germline CDR1 MNHEY, CDR2 SVGAGI. The CDR3 is 15 amino acids. Between the trimmed V and J ends, which lost 6 bases and 7 bases, there was a span of 18 bases. For the CDR3, the DNA is TGTGCCAGCAGCCAAAGAGGGACTGCGGGTGAAAAACTGTTTTTT. Amino acids: CASSQRGTAGEKLFF.

This clonotype turned up a few times. The chain uses TRBV29-1 and TRBJ1-2, with D possibly being TRBD1 (5 bases). The CDR3 consists of 15 residues. V was cut by 0 bases and J by 1 base, with 12 bases left in between. CDR1 is SQVTM and CDR2 is ANQGSEA in the germline V gene. The CDR3 spells CSVEDRGGGNYGYTF. The DNA for the CDR3 is TGCAGCGTTGAAGATCGCGGGGGAGGTAACTATGGCTACACCTTC.

The chain has TRBV29-1 and TRBJ2-5, with a weak D call TRBD1 (5 bases). CDR3 length: 13 residues. Trimming removed 5 bases at V and 11 bases at J, with 21 bases between. CDR1 is SQVTM and CDR2 is ANQGSEA in the germline V gene. Here the CDR3 reads CSVIYTGRNEQYF. The CDR3 region has the DNA TGCAGCGTTATATACACAGGACGGAATGAGCAGTACTTC.